These 10 T cell receptor beta chains share one sample of origin, sequenced in a study of blood T cell repertoires in COVID-19. Produced via immunoSEQ multiplex PCR; TCRdb's table is partial and in-frame only. The sample holds approximately 130,000 clones, more than 75% seen once. The sequenced sample was peripheral blood. The receptors originated from a human donor in a cohort sampled during active COVID-19.

This clone has only a few counts. DNA of the CDR3: TGTGCCAGCAGCCTTACAGGGCATGGAAAGGCATCCTACGAGCAGTACTTC. Its protein product is CASSLTGHGKASYEQYF. The rearrangement uses TRBV3-1 (or the pseudogene TRBV3-2) and TRBJ2-7; TRBD1 is a possible D gene (6 bases). The CDR3 totals 17 residues. Looked up from germline, CDR1 is LGHDT and CDR2 is YNNKEL (reference sequence). Trimming shortened V by 4 bases and J by 1 base, and 20 bases separated the two germline ends.

The chain employs TRBV9 and TRBJ2-1, with 8 nucleotides matching TRBD2. CDR3 size: 15 residues. Germline V gene data show CDR1 as SGDLS and CDR2 as YYNGEE. After removal of 0 bases from V and 7 bases from J, the junction contained 6 bases not matched to a gene. The CDR3 DNA reads as TGTGCCAGCAGCGTAGGGCCCGGGGGGGTAAATGAGCAGTTCTTC. It yields the protein CASSVGPGGVNEQFF.

This chain connects TRBV18 to TRBJ2-1; 8 nucleotides line up with TRBD2. V lost 3 bases, J lost 9 bases, and 4 bases stayed unmatched. The CDR3 is 13 amino acids. Germline loops: CDR1 KGHSH, CDR2 LQKENI. The CDR3 is CASSPGLAGEQFF. DNA of the CDR3: TGTGCCAGCTCACCCGGACTAGCAGGTGAGCAGTTCTTC.

The DNA of the CDR3 is TGTGCCAGCAGCTTAGGACAGTCGGGCACCGGGGAGCTGTTTTTT. Protein sequence: CASSLGQSGTGELFF. The V gene is TRBV28, the J gene TRBJ2-2; D may be TRBD1 (6 bases). CDR3 length: 15 amino acids. Trimming pared 6 bases from V and 4 bases from J, leaving 15 bases between. CDR1 is MDHEN, CDR2 SYDVKM, per germline.

The chain recombines TRBV6-6 with TRBJ2-7; D not resolved. Germline V gene lookup returns CDR1 MNHNY and CDR2 SVGAGI (reference sequence). V lost 7 bases and J lost 3, with 13 bases in between. The CDR3 loop spans 13 amino acids. CDR3 loop: CASTVSNYYEQYF. As DNA, the CDR3 is TGTGCCAGCACGGTCTCTAATTACTACGAGCAGTACTTC.

As DNA, the CDR3 is TGTGCCAGCAGCCCGAGGGGGAGAAATGGCTACACCTTC. Translation gives CASSPRGRNGYTF. This chain links TRBV9 with TRBJ1-2; D possibly corresponds to TRBD1 (6 bases). Trimming left V 4 bases short and J 6 bases short, with 13 bases between. CDR1 is SGDLS and CDR2 is YYNGEE in the germline V gene. The CDR3 length is 13 residues.

This chain uses TRBV5-6 with TRBJ2-1; D perhaps matches TRBD1 (5 bases). The CDR3 consists of 13 residues. V lost 2 bases, J lost 7 bases, and 10 bases lay in between. Germline loops: CDR1 SGHDT, CDR2 YYEEEE. This CDR3 is CASSFKKGNEQFF. The CDR3 bases are TGTGCCAGCAGCTTTAAAAAGGGGAATGAGCAGTTCTTC.

The chain has TRBV10-2 and TRBJ1-2; D is ambiguous. Germline CDR1 is WSHSY and CDR2 is SAAADI. The CDR3 consists of 16 residues. Trimming shortened V by 0 bases and J by 2 bases, and 13 bases separated the two germline ends. The chain's CDR3 is CASSESRGAGNYGYTF. In nucleotides, the CDR3 is TGCGCCAGCAGTGAGTCTCGTGGTGCAGGAAACTATGGCTACACCTTC.

The chain carries TRBV15 and TRBJ2-3, with D maybe TRBD2 (6 bases). The CDR3 spans 15 residues. V lost 1 base, J lost 9 bases, and 17 bases lay in between. CDR1 is LNHNV and CDR2 is YYDKDF in the germline V gene (reference sequence). In DNA, the CDR3 is TGTGCCACCAGCAGAGGGGACTCTACAGGAGTCACGCAGTATTTT. The encoded protein is CATSRGDSTGVTQYF.

The chain recombines TRBV15 with TRBJ2-7, with D perhaps TRBD1 (6 bases). Per the germline V gene, CDR1 is LNHNV and CDR2 is YYDKDF (reference sequence). This CDR3 region has 14 residues. The V end was cut by 6 bases, the J end by 1 base, with 13 bases between. This CDR3 reads CATRKGGTSYEQYF. Here the CDR3 DNA reads TGTGCCACCAGAAAAGGGGGAACATCCTACGAGCAGTACTTC. Looking up the rest from reference TRBV15 and TRBJ2-7 gives the full variable domain: DAMVIQNPRYQVTQFGKPVTLSCSQTLNHNVMYWYQQKSSQAPKLLFHYYDKDFNNEADTPDNFQSRRPNTSFCFLDIRSPGLGDTAMYLCATRKGGTSYEQYFGPGTRLTVT.